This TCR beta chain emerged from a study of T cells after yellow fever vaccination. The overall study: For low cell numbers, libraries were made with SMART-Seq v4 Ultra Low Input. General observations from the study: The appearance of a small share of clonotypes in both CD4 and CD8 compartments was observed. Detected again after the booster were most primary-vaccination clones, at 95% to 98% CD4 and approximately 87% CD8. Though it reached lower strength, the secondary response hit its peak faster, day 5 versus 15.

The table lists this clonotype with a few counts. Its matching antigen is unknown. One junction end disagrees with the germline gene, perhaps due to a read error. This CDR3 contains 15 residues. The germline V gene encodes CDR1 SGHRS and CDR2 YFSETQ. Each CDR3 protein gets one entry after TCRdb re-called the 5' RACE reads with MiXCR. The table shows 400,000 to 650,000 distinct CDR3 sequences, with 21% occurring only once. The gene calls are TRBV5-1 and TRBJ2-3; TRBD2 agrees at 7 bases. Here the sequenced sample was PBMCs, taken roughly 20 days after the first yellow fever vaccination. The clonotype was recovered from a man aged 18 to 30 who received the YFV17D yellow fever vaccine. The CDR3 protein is CASSLASGSTDTQYF. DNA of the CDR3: TGTGCCAGCAGCTTAGCTAGCGGATCAACAGATACGCAGTATTTT. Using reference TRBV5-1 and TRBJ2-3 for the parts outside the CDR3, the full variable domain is KAGVTQTPRYLIKTRGQQVTLSCSPISGHRSVSWYQQTPGQGLQFLFEYFSETQRNKGNFPGRFSGRQFSNSRSEMNVSTLELGDSALYLCASSLASGSTDTQYFGPGTRLTVL.